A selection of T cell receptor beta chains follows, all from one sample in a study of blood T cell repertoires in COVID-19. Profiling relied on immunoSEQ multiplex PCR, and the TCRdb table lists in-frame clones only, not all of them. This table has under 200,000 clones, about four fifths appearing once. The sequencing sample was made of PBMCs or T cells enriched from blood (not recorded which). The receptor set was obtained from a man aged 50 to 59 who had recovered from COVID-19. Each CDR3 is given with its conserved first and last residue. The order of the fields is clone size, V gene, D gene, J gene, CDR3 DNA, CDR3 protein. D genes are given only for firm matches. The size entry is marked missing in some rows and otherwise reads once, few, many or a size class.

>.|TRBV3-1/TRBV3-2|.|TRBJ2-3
TGTGCCAGCAGCCGGGGGGGCCCCCCACAAACAGATACGCAGTATTTT
CASSRGGPPQTDTQYF
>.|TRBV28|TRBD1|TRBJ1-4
TGTGCCAGCAGCCGCTTTGGGCTACAGGGGGCCGCTCAAAAAACTAATGAAAAACTGTTTTTT
CASSRFGLQGAAQKTNEKLFF
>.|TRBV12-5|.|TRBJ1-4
TGTGCTAGTGGTTTGGTACTACGGGGTAGTGAAAAACTGTTTTTT
CASGLVLRGSEKLFF
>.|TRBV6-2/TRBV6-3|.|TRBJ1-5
TGTGCCAGCAGTTCCCCGGGGGGGAAGAGCAATCAGCCCCAGCATTTT
CASSSPGGKSNQPQHF
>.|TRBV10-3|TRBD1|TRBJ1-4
TGTGCCATCGGGGACAGTACTAATGAAAAACTGTTTTTT
CAIGDSTNEKLFF
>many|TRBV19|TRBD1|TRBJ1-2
TGTGCCAGTAGTATGCCCGGGACAGCGATCTATGGCTACACCTTC
CASSMPGTAIYGYTF
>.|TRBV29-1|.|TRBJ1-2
TGCAGCGTTGAAGGTCGTGGGCAGATCTATGGCTACACCTTC
CSVEGRGQIYGYTF
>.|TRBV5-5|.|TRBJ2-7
TGTGCCAGCAGCTTGGGCAGGGACTACGAGCAGTACTTC
CASSLGRDYEQYF
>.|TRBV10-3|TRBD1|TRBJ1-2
TGTGCCATCACTGGGGACAGCGACGTCTATGGCTACACCTTC
CAITGDSDVYGYTF
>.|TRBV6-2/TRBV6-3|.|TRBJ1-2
TGTGCCAGCAGTTCTCTGCCGGGGACTGGTCGTGGCTACACCTTC
CASSSLPGTGRGYTF
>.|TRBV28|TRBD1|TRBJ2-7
TGTGCCAGCAGTACCGGGACAGGGGGGTACGAGCAGTACTTC
CASSTGTGGYEQYF
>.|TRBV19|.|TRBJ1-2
TGTGCCAGTAGTATAATAGGCGAGGGATTCAACTATGGCTACACCTTC
CASSIIGEGFNYGYTF
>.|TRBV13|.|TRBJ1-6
TGTGCCAGCAGCTTAGGTAGGAGCTCCTATAATTCACCCCTCCACTTT
CASSLGRSSYNSPLHF
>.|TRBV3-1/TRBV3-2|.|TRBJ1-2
TGTGCCAGCAGCCAATCTCTTGTCCCGGGCTATGGCTACACCTTC
CASSQSLVPGYGYTF
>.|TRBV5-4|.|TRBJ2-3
TGTGCCAGCAGCTTGAACCCGCCGGGTACGCAGTATTTT
CASSLNPPGTQYF
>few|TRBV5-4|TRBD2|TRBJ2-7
TGTGCCAGCAGCCCAAAGGGTAGCGGGGGCCTTGTCTACGAGCAGTACTTC
CASSPKGSGGLVYEQYF
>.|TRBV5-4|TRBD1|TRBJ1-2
TGTGCCAGCAGCATCGACAGGGTTCCCTATGGCTACACCTTC
CASSIDRVPYGYTF
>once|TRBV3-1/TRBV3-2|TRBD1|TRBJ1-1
TGTGCCAGCAGCCGGAATCAGGGGGGCACTGAAGCTTTCTTT
CASSRNQGGTEAFF
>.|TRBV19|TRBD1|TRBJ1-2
TGTGCCGTGAGGGACAGTGGTAACTATGGCTACACCTTC
CAVRDSGNYGYTF
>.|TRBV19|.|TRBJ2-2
TGTGCCAGTAGTTCGCTCCCAGGGAACACCGGGGAGCTGTTTTTT
CASSSLPGNTGELFF
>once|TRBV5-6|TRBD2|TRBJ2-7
TGTGCCAGCAGCTTGGAGCGGGGGGGAATCCCGGAGCAGTACTTC
CASSLERGGIPEQYF
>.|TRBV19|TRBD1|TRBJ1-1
TGTGCCAGTAGCCGGACAGGGGGCCTGGTGGGGGCGAACACTGAAGCTTTCTTT
CASSRTGGLVGANTEAFF
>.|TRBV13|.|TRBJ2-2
TGTGCCAGCAGCTTAGGGGACAGATTGGACACCGGGGAGCTGTTTTTT
CASSLGDRLDTGELFF
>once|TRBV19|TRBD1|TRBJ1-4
TGTGCCAGTAGTATCGGGACAGGCGAGAATGAAAAACTGTTTTTT
CASSIGTGENEKLFF
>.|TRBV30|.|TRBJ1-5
TGTGCCTGGAGTGTGGAGGGGAGGAGGCAGCCCCAGCATTTT
CAWSVEGRRQPQHF
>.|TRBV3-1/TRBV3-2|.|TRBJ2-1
TGTGCCAGCAGCCAAGATCTGGGCCCCTACAATGAGCAGTTCTTC
CASSQDLGPYNEQFF
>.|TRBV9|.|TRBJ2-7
TGTGCCAGCAGCGTAGGGCTAGCGAACTCCTACGAGCAGTACTTC
CASSVGLANSYEQYF
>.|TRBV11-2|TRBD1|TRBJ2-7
TGTGCCAGCAGCCGGGACAGGGTCCACGAGCAGTACTTC
CASSRDRVHEQYF
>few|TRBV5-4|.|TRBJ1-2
TGTGCCAGCACTTCTGGGGGGAAAATAGACTATGGCTACACCTTC
CASTSGGKIDYGYTF
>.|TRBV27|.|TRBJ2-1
TGTGCCAGCAGTGGGGAGTACTCCTACAATGAGCAGTTCTTC
CASSGEYSYNEQFF
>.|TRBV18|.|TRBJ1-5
TGTGCCAGCTCATCAAGACAGGAGAATCAGCCCCAGCATTTT
CASSSRQENQPQHF
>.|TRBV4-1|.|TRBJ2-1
TGCGCCAGCAGCTCGACGGGGGAGCAGTTCTTC
CASSSTGEQFF
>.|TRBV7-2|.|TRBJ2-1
TGTGCCAGCAGCCCTCAGGGCTACGGGGGAGGATTCAATGAGCAGTTCTTC
CASSPQGYGGGFNEQFF
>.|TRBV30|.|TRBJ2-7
TGTGCCTGGAGTTACGGGTCCTACGAGCAGTACTTC
CAWSYGSYEQYF
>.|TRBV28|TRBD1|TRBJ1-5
TGTGCCAGCGTCGGCCTAGACAGGGGCAATCAGCCCCAGCATTTT
CASVGLDRGNQPQHF
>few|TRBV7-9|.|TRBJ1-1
TGTGCCAGCAGGCCTAACAGGGTTGGTGACACTGAAGCTTTCTTT
CASRPNRVGDTEAFF
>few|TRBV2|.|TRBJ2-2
TGTGCCAGCAGTGGGCTGGGCGCCGGGGAGCTGTTTTTT
CASSGLGAGELFF
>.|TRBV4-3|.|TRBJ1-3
TGCGCCAGCAGCCAAAAGATAGGGGGCTCTGGAAACACCATATATTTT
CASSQKIGGSGNTIYF
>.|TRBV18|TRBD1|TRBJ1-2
TGTGCCAGCTCACCGCAAGGGGGCGACTATGGCTACACCTTC
CASSPQGGDYGYTF
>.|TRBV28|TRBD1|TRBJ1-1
TGTGCCAGCAGATCGGGACAGGTGAACACTGAAGCTTTCTTT
CASRSGQVNTEAFF
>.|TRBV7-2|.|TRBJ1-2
TGTGCCAGCAGCCGCCTGGACTTCTATGGCTACACCTTC
CASSRLDFYGYTF
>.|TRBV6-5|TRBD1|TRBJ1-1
TGTGCCAGCAGTTACTCGAGACAGGGAATGCGAGCTTTCTTT
CASSYSRQGMRAFF
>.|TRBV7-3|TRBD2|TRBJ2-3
TGTGCCAGCAGCACTAGCGGGGGCACAGATACGCAGTATTTT
CASSTSGGTDTQYF
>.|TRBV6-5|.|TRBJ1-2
TGTGCCAGCAGTTACGAACAGGGAAGCTATGGCTACACCTTC
CASSYEQGSYGYTF
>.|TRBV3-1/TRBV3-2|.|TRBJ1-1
TGTGCCAGCAGCCCCAGGCCCCGGGGCACTGAAGCTTTCTTT
CASSPRPRGTEAFF
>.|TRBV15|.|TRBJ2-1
TGTGCCACCGAGATCAGGCCGAGCTCCTACAATGAGCAGTTCTTC
CATEIRPSSYNEQFF
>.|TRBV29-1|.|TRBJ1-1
TGCAGCGTTGGAGTGAACACTGAAGCTTTCTTT
CSVGVNTEAFF
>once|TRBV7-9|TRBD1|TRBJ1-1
TGTGCCAGCAGAACAACCGGGACAGGCTCTGAAGCTTTCTTT
CASRTTGTGSEAFF
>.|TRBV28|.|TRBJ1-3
TGTGCCAGCAGTTTATCAAGGACAGTCTCTGGAAACACCATATATTTT
CASSLSRTVSGNTIYF
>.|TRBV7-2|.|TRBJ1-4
TGTGCCACTTGGAGGACGGTATATAATGAAAAACTGTTTTTT
CATWRTVYNEKLFF
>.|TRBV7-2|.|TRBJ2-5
TGTGCCAGCAGCTTAACAGGTCGGGCTTGGGAGACCCAGTACTTC
CASSLTGRAWETQYF
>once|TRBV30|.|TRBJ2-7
TGTGCCCTCCGACGGTCGAGGGGGGAGCAGTACTTC
CALRRSRGEQYF
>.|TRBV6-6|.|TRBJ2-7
TGTGCCAGCAGCCCTTCGACTGTTTCCTACGAGCAGTACTTC
CASSPSTVSYEQYF
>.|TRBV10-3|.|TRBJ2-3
TGTGCCATCAGTAGGAACGCGGCGGGGGCCGACACAGATACGCAGTATTTT
CAISRNAAGADTDTQYF
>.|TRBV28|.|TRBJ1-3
TGTGCCAGCAGATTAACGGTCTCTGGAAACACCATATATTTT
CASRLTVSGNTIYF